This T cell receptor beta chain was sequenced for a study of T cell changes during pregnancy in multiple sclerosis. TCRdb's table, derived via immunoSEQ multiplex PCR, lists solely in-frame clones and lacks some. The table includes fewer than 75,000 clones, approximately 90% detected once. As for this clone: The same CDR3 also results from other DNA sequences found in this sample.

There are 13 residues in the CDR3. With 2 bases clipped from V and 10 bases from J, the junction kept 6 bases outside the gene matches. The germline gives CDR1 SGHDT, CDR2 YYEEEE. Sequenced here: peripheral blood, sampled after pregnancy. The source of this sequence is a female donor in good health, enrolled as a control in a pregnancy study. The chain is built from TRBV5-6 and TRBJ2-7; 10 positions agree with TRBD2. CDR3 loop: CASSLPSSGSQYF. In DNA form, the CDR3 reads TGTGCCAGCAGCTTACCTTCTAGCGGGAGCCAGTACTTC.